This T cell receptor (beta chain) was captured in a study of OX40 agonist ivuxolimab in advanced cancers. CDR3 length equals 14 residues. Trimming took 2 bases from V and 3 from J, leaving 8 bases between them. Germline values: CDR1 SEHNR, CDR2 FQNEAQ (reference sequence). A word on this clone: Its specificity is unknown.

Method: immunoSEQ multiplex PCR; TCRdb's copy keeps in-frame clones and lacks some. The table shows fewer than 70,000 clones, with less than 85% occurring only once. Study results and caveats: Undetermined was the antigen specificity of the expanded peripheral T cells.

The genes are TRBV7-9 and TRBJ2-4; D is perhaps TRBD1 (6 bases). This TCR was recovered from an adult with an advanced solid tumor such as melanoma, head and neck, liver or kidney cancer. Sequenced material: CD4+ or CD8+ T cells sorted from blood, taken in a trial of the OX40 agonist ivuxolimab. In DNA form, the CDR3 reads TGTGCCAGCAGCTTAAGACAGGACAAAAACATTCAGTACTTC. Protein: CASSLRQDKNIQYF. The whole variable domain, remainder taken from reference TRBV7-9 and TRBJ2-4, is DTGVSQNPRHKITKRGQNVTFRCDPISEHNRLYWYRQTLGQGPEFLTYFQNEAQLEKSRLLSDRFSAERPKGSFSTLEIQRTEQGDSAMYLCASSLRQDKNIQYFGAGTRLSVL.